The T cell receptor (beta chain) described here comes from a study of sequential checkpoint blockade in melanoma. About the research overall: Arm A got nivolumab then ipilimumab; arm B the reverse, 1:1. After both sequences, patients received maintenance nivolumab.

The method was immunoSEQ multiplex PCR; TCRdb's version includes in-frame clones alone and lacks a portion of them. This table holds about 10,000 clones, more than 60% found once. Treatment defined: randomized to nivolumab then ipilimumab (arm A) or the reverse (arm B). From thawed PBMCs, live CD3+CD8+ cells negative for CD19 and CD56 were sorted. The receptor was isolated from a human donor with melanoma. The material sequenced was CD8+ T cells sorted from blood (inferred from file names), taken from a patient given nivolumab and ipilimumab in sequence.

DNA of the CDR3: TGTGCCAGCAGCCAAGACGGAGCGGGCCTAAGCTCCTACGAGCAGTACTTC. Translation gives CASSQDGAGLSSYEQYF. The V and J genes are TRBV4-2 and TRBJ2-7; TRBD2 is a possible D gene (6 bases). V dropped 0 bases and J dropped 0 bases, with 15 bases sitting between them. The CDR3 totals 17 residues. CDR1 LGHNA and CDR2 YNFKEQ come from the germline V gene.